The rows below give T cell receptor beta chains drawn from one sample of a study of T cell responses to AZD1222 COVID-19 vaccine. TCRdb's copy holds only in-frame clones and misses some; the assay was immunoSEQ multiplex PCR. This sample has about 72,000 clones, with 80% to 90% found just once. The sample consisted of peripheral blood, taken 28 days after the second AZD1222 dose. The receptors were gathered from an adult who received the AZD1222 COVID-19 vaccine. Both conserved end residues are part of each CDR3. The D gene is left open where the match is weak. Expanded clones get a size class; other rows say once, few or many, or leave the size out.

>-|TRBV28|TRBJ1-4|-
CASSPPGGNNEKLFF
TGTGCCAGCAGTCCCCCCGGGGGGAATAATGAAAAACTGTTTTTT
>-|TRBV27|TRBJ2-5|TRBD2
CASSWTPSGSGETQYF
TGTGCCAGCAGTTGGACCCCGAGCGGGAGTGGTGAGACCCAGTACTTC
>-|TRBV29-1|TRBJ1-2|-
CSVELITSYGYTF
TGCAGCGTTGAACTTATTACGAGCTATGGCTACACCTTC
>-|TRBV7-8|TRBJ1-4|-
CASSRATPNEKLFF
TGTGCCAGCAGCCGGGCCACACCTAATGAAAAACTGTTTTTT
>once|TRBV30|TRBJ1-5|-
CAWSVQFGDQPQHF
TGTGCCTGGAGTGTACAATTCGGTGATCAGCCCCAGCATTTT
>-|TRBV6-2/TRBV6-3|TRBJ1-6|-
CASSLPRDNSPLHF
TGTGCCAGCAGCCTTCCGAGAGACAATTCACCCCTCCACTTT
>-|TRBV5-1|TRBJ2-1|TRBD2
CASSLDGRAGDEQFF
TGCGCCAGCAGCTTGGACGGGAGGGCCGGGGATGAGCAGTTCTTC
>-|TRBV5-8|TRBJ1-5|-
CASSLQENQPQHF
TGTGCCAGCAGTCTACAGGAGAATCAGCCCCAGCATTTT
>-|TRBV27|TRBJ2-7|-
CASRRAGVSYEQYF
TGTGCCAGCAGGAGGGCAGGGGTCTCCTACGAGCAGTACTTC
>-|TRBV11-3|TRBJ1-4|-
CASSLDSFSEKLFF
TGTGCCAGCAGCTTAGATTCCTTCTCTGAAAAACTGTTTTTT
>-|TRBV5-4|TRBJ2-7|TRBD1
CASRSGQNLNEQYF
TGTGCCAGCAGATCGGGACAGAACCTTAACGAGCAGTACTTC
>-|TRBV14|TRBJ2-3|TRBD1
CASSTTGAATDTQYF
TGTGCCAGCAGCACGACAGGGGCTGCCACAGATACGCAGTATTTT
>-|TRBV7-9|TRBJ2-3|-
CATSTDTQYF
TGTGCCACCTCCACAGATACGCAGTATTTT
>-|TRBV5-5|TRBJ2-7|TRBD1
CASSRGSDRDHEQYF
TGTGCCAGCAGCCGAGGATCGGACAGGGACCACGAGCAGTACTTC
>once|TRBV7-9|TRBJ1-1|TRBD1
CASSPSSTGGRENTEAFF
TGTGCCAGCAGCCCATCTTCTACAGGGGGCAGGGAGAACACTGAAGCTTTCTTT
>-|TRBV11-3|TRBJ1-1|-
CASSLDGPRDTEAFF
TGTGCCAGCAGCTTAGATGGGCCCCGGGACACTGAAGCTTTCTTT
>-|TRBV3-1/TRBV3-2|TRBJ2-7|-
CASSQGYGTSPMTGEQYF
TGTGCCAGCAGCCAAGGGTATGGTACAAGTCCTATGACGGGCGAGCAGTACTTC
>-|TRBV19|TRBJ2-1|-
CASSIVRDGEQFF
TGTGCCAGTAGTATAGTTAGGGATGGGGAGCAGTTCTTC
>-|TRBV9|TRBJ2-1|TRBD2
CASSVALAGGSQFF
TGTGCCAGCAGCGTAGCTCTAGCGGGAGGGTCGCAGTTCTTC
>-|TRBV10-1|TRBJ2-5|TRBD1
CASSEGTGIETQYF
TGCGCCAGCAGTGAGGGGACAGGGATCGAGACCCAGTACTTC
>-|TRBV7-2|TRBJ2-2|-
CASSLARLTANTGELFF
TGTGCCAGCAGCTTAGCGCGGCTAACCGCGAACACCGGGGAGCTGTTTTTT
>-|TRBV5-8|TRBJ2-1|TRBD1
CASSRQGARRNEQFF
TGTGCCAGCAGCCGGCAGGGGGCCCGCCGGAATGAGCAGTTCTTC
>-|TRBV5-1|TRBJ1-2|TRBD1
CASSLVPPGQNYGYTF
TGCGCCAGCAGCTTGGTGCCACCGGGACAGAACTATGGCTACACCTTC
>-|TRBV7-2|TRBJ1-6|-
CASSLESSVSPLHF
TGTGCCAGCAGCTTAGAGTCTTCAGTTTCACCCCTCCACTTT
>-|TRBV4-3|TRBJ1-6|-
CASSQDLNLALHF
TGCGCCAGCAGCCAAGATCTAAACCTGGCCCTCCACTTT
>-|TRBV7-2|TRBJ2-7|-
CASSPSPRRLYEQYF
TGTGCCAGCAGCCCTTCACCCAGGAGGCTCTACGAGCAGTACTTC
>-|TRBV11-2|TRBJ2-1|-
CASSTTLDSYNEQFF
TGTGCCAGCAGCACCACCCTCGACTCCTACAATGAGCAGTTCTTC
>-|TRBV7-2|TRBJ2-1|-
CASSLYPGSYNEQFF
TGTGCCAGCAGCTTATACCCGGGGTCCTACAATGAGCAGTTCTTC
>-|TRBV5-6|TRBJ2-7|-
CASSLGPLEQYF
TGTGCCAGCAGCTTGGGCCCGCTCGAGCAGTACTTC
>-|TRBV7-2|TRBJ1-5|TRBD1
CASSLAGQYQPQHF
TGTGCCAGCAGCTTAGCGGGACAGTATCAGCCCCAGCATTTT
>-|TRBV9|TRBJ2-2|-
CASSGQLANTGELFF
TGTGCCAGCAGCGGACAGTTGGCGAACACCGGGGAGCTGTTTTTT
>-|TRBV6-5|TRBJ1-3|-
CASSYGGGSGNTIYF
TGTGCCAGCAGTTATGGTGGGGGTTCTGGAAACACCATATATTTT
>-|TRBV4-1|TRBJ1-3|-
CASSQDDPGSSGNTIYF
TGCGCCAGCAGCCAAGATGACCCCGGGAGCTCTGGAAACACCATATATTTT
>-|TRBV6-4|TRBJ1-2|TRBD1
CASSDSDRGYGYTF
TGTGCCAGCAGTGACTCGGACAGGGGCTATGGCTACACCTTC
>-|TRBV7-2|TRBJ2-7|TRBD2
CASRGLAAEVQYF
TGTGCCAGCAGAGGACTAGCGGCCGAGGTGCAGTACTTC
>-|TRBV5-4|TRBJ2-7|TRBD1
CASSFGQAYEQYF
TGTGCCAGCAGCTTTGGACAGGCCTACGAGCAGTACTTC
>once|TRBV7-2|TRBJ2-1|TRBD2
CASSPLAGNNEQFF
TGTGCCAGCAGCCCCCTAGCGGGCAACAATGAGCAGTTCTTC
>once|TRBV5-1|TRBJ1-5|-
CASSPGEWGRQPQHF
TGCGCCAGCAGCCCGGGGGAGTGGGGACGTCAGCCCCAGCATTTT
>once|TRBV7-2|TRBJ2-1|TRBD1
CASSLFQGAYNEQFF
TGTGCCAGCAGCTTATTTCAGGGGGCGTATAATGAGCAGTTCTTC
>-|TRBV19|TRBJ1-5|-
CASSIDRPFNQPQHF
TGTGCCAGTAGTATAGATCGACCCTTCAATCAGCCCCAGCATTTT
>-|TRBV9|TRBJ2-2|-
CASSVVWDTGELFF
TGTGCCAGCAGCGTAGTTTGGGACACCGGGGAGCTGTTTTTT
>-|TRBV29-1|TRBJ1-5|-
CSAGWERGQPQHF
TGCAGCGCCGGGTGGGAAAGGGGTCAGCCCCAGCATTTT
>-|TRBV6-5|TRBJ1-6|-
CASIDPPHGSPLHF
TGTGCCAGCATCGACCCTCCTCACGGGTCACCCCTCCACTTT
>-|TRBV4-1|TRBJ2-7|TRBD2
CASSQVGVAGGEQYF
TGCGCCAGCAGCCAAGTGGGGGTAGCGGGAGGGGAGCAGTACTTC
>-|TRBV7-7|TRBJ2-2|-
CASGTLNTGELFF
TGTGCCAGCGGGACACTAAACACCGGGGAGCTGTTTTTT
>-|TRBV19|TRBJ2-6|-
CASSTQGAGANVLTF
TGTGCCAGTAGTACCCAAGGGGCTGGGGCCAACGTCCTGACTTTC
>-|TRBV29-1|TRBJ1-2|-
CSVEKGNGLYGYTF
TGCAGCGTTGAAAAGGGTAACGGCCTCTATGGCTACACCTTC
>-|TRBV5-1|TRBJ1-5|-
CASSLERLQPQHF
TGCGCCAGCAGCTTGGAAAGACTTCAGCCCCAGCATTTT
>once|TRBV7-2|TRBJ1-2|-
CASSLGTVDYGYTF
TGTGCCAGCAGCTTAGGGACAGTCGACTATGGCTACACCTTC
>-|TRBV11-3|TRBJ2-2|TRBD1
CASSLDGQENGELFF
TGTGCCAGCAGCTTAGACGGACAGGAAAACGGGGAGCTGTTTTTT
>-|TRBV7-9|TRBJ2-1|TRBD2
CASSPGRGTSLHEQFF
TGTGCCAGCAGCCCAGGCCGGGGGACTAGTTTACATGAGCAGTTCTTC
>-|TRBV5-4|TRBJ1-2|-
CASSQDRGLGGETLDGYTF
TGTGCCAGCAGCCAAGACCGAGGTTTAGGGGGAGAGACCCTAGATGGCTACACCTTC
>-|TRBV9|TRBJ1-3|-
CASSVAGNGNTIYF
TGTGCCAGCAGCGTAGCTGGGAATGGAAACACCATATATTTT
>-|TRBV13|TRBJ2-5|-
CASSSSTSRETQYF
TGTGCCAGCAGCTCGTCAACTAGTAGAGAGACCCAGTACTTC
>-|TRBV19|TRBJ1-2|-
CASSMALRSPSGYTF
TGTGCCAGTAGTATGGCCTTAAGATCTCCAAGTGGCTACACCTTC
>-|TRBV12-5|TRBJ2-7|-
CASGPTAYEQYF
TGTGCTAGTGGCCCCACAGCCTACGAGCAGTACTTC